This T cell receptor beta chain was recorded in a study of blood T cell repertoires in COVID-19. Sequenced by immunoSEQ multiplex PCR; TCRdb stores in-frame clones only, minus some. The sample holds 150,000 or so clones; more than 75% are singletons and the top ten take around 5%. This sequence originates from a woman in her 70s with COVID-19, enrolled during active disease. The sequencing sample was made of peripheral blood.

The CDR3 spells CASRPGQAGEAEAFF. CDR3 DNA: TGTGCCAGCAGGCCGGGACAGGCGGGGGAAGCTGAAGCTTTCTTT. J is TRBJ1-1 and V is TRBV6-5; 8 bases line up with TRBD1. The V gene's germline CDR1 is MNHEY and CDR2 SVGAGI. The CDR3 spans 15 residues. The V and J ends lost 6 bases and 6 bases, in that order; junction bases with no gene match: 12.